This T cell receptor (beta chain) was identified during a study of T cells in Graves' hyperthyroidism and ophthalmopathy (dated by TCRdb to 2018 to 2020). Regarding the research as a whole: Peripheral blood samples were taken at initial diagnosis, before any treatment was given. To identify TCR V-J signatures that set the groups apart, the researchers used a discovery cohort of 90 to 100 patients, made up of about 44 with Graves' ophthalmopathy and about 55 with stable Graves' hyperthyroidism. After sampling, hyperthyroidism patients received methimazole starting at 30 mg daily, and ophthalmopathy patients received high-dose intravenous methylprednisolone. Prospective prediction of ophthalmopathy was tested in an independent validation cohort of 18 hyperthyroidism patients and approximately 17 patients who later progressed to ophthalmopathy. According to the paper, TCR Vbeta CDR3 sequencing was carried out on over 130 peripheral blood samples, which came from about 45 ophthalmopathy, around 75 hyperthyroidism and around 17 progressor patients. For training and testing, the 110 or so patients in the discovery cohort were randomly divided in a 7:3 ratio. In addition, the study compared T-cell repertoires in thyroid tissue and in blood from about six Graves' hyperthyroidism patients. General findings and caveats noted by the study authors: Most expanded thyroid clonotypes (frequency above 0.001) were also found in blood, which suggests that blood repertoires may mirror thyroid immune responses. No statistical method was used to fix the sample size in advance, and group allocation was not hidden from the investigators. In validation, the model predicted progression to ophthalmopathy a median of roughly six months before onset, with roughly 70% sensitivity and almost 75% specificity. A 13 V-J signature model separated ophthalmopathy from stable hyperthyroidism, with around 90% sensitivity and roughly 81% specificity in cross-validation and 80%/75% in testing.

The hyperthyroidism patients were between 18 and 65 years old and newly diagnosed, with a disease duration of less than 2 months. Patients with uncontrolled infections, other autoimmune diseases, pregnancy or lactation were excluded. Diagnoses were established on the basis of clinical symptoms, serum thyroxine and TRAb, thyroid ultrasound, and orbital computed tomography. Blood from progressor patients was collected at the time of first diagnosis with hyperthyroidism, before any ophthalmopathy symptoms had appeared. PBMCs were isolated from 8 to 10 ml of fresh peripheral blood by Ficoll-Paque density gradient centrifugation. Progressor patients were initially diagnosed with Graves' hyperthyroidism and developed ophthalmopathy during follow-up. Total RNA was extracted with Trizol reagent, and quality was checked on an Agilent 2100 Bioanalyzer. Including the terminal cysteine and phenylalanine, the CDR3 comprises 16 residues. The sequence is cut down to CDR3 DNA, 48 bases in frame from base 1. The germline V gene provides CDR1 MDHEN and CDR2 SYDVKM. The junction shows trimming of 6 bases on V and 7 bases on J, plus 24 bases between the germline ends.

The TCR beta CDR3 regions were amplified from RNA transcripts. The TCR CDR3 was subjected to a first round of RT-PCR using the HTBI primer set and the Qiagen OneStep RT-PCR kit. A second multiplex PCR round built the libraries, followed by size selection and purification. The libraries were sequenced on an Illumina HiSeq2000 using paired-end 100 bp reads. From the authors' description of their analysis: SOAPnuke was used to process the raw data, with reads discarded if the reads contained adapters or uncalled bases, had a mean Phred below 15, or lacked an exact constant-primer or identifier match. High-quality paired reads were merged using COPE v1.2.5, and each unique nucleotide sequence was defined as a clonotype. MiTCR v1.1 was used to align clonotypes to the IMGT TRBV, TRBD and TRBJ reference segments. The analysis was restricted to V-J combinations with a frequency above 0.0001, which together covered 99% to 99.2% of the repertoires. The TCS score was defined as F50 (clonal expansion) divided by E x V (chaos), with BLOSUM62-based TCRdist calculated between CDR3 peptides within each V-J. Welch's t-statistics and random forest reduced several hundred V-J features to 10 to 15, which were used in a naive Bayes classifier (R e1071). Starting from the raw public reads, TCRdb applied fastp trimming at Q25, assembled clones with MiXCR and retained in-frame beta chains. One record per CDR3 amino acid sequence lists the most common genes and DNA. It is TCRdb's table, rather than the study itself, that gives the V and J calls and clone size. The sample table contains around 300,000 distinct CDR3 sequences; only one count was recorded for 10% to 15% of them. The ten largest clones add up to roughly 8% of the sample.

As for this clonotype: What this receptor recognizes is not known. The input lacks base qualities; no much larger clone sits a single base away.

Recombination connected TRBV28 to TRBJ1-1; matching of 6 bases hints at TRBD1 as the D gene. The receptor was isolated from a woman in her 30s with Graves' hyperthyroidism that later progressed to Graves' ophthalmopathy. Sequencing was done on a sample of blood. The CDR3 region has the sequence CASSLTGSFALGEAFF. The nucleotide sequence is given as TGTGCCAGCAGCTTAACAGGGAGTTTTGCGCTGGGTGAAGCTTTCTTT.